These T cell receptor beta chains were read from a single sample in a study of T cell changes during pregnancy in multiple sclerosis. TCRdb's copy holds only in-frame clones and misses some; the assay was immunoSEQ multiplex PCR. The data contain tens of thousands of clones, 91% of them singletons. Specimen: peripheral blood, collected in the second trimester of pregnancy. The receptor source for this set is a female donor with multiple sclerosis, enrolled in a pregnancy study. The CDR3 runs from the conserved cysteine through the conserved F or W. A D gene is named only where the DNA matches it firmly. The size entry is marked missing in some rows and otherwise reads once, few, many or a size class.

v_gene: TRBV7-6
abundance: .
d_gene: .
j_gene: TRBJ1-1
CDR3nt: TGTGCCAGCAGCGGTATCGGGACAGAAGCTTTCTTT
CDR3aa: CASSGIGTEAFF

v_gene: TRBV5-1
abundance: once
d_gene: TRBD1
j_gene: TRBJ1-2
CDR3nt: TGCGCCAGCAGCTGGACAGGAGGAAACTATGGCTACACCTTC
CDR3aa: CASSWTGGNYGYTF

v_gene: TRBV7-2
abundance: .
d_gene: TRBD2
j_gene: TRBJ2-3
CDR3nt: TGTGCCAGCAGCTTATATCTAGCGGTCAGCACAGATACGCAGTATTTT
CDR3aa: CASSLYLAVSTDTQYF

v_gene: TRBV5-5
abundance: .
d_gene: TRBD2
j_gene: TRBJ2-1
CDR3nt: TGTGCCAGCAGCTTGGGAGGGGAGGGGAACAATGAGCAGTTCTTC
CDR3aa: CASSLGGEGNNEQFF

v_gene: TRBV6-5
abundance: .
d_gene: .
j_gene: TRBJ2-3
CDR3nt: TGTGCCAGCAGTTACGGAGGGACGTCAACCCCAGATACGCAGTATTTT
CDR3aa: CASSYGGTSTPDTQYF

v_gene: TRBV5-6
abundance: .
d_gene: TRBD1
j_gene: TRBJ1-4
CDR3nt: TGTGCCAGCAGCTTGAAGGGGGCGAGAGGCCAGGAAAAACTGTTTTTT
CDR3aa: CASSLKGARGQEKLFF

v_gene: TRBV19
abundance: .
d_gene: TRBD1
j_gene: TRBJ1-5
CDR3nt: TGTGCCAGTACCATACAGGGGGCTAATCAGCCCCAGCATTTT
CDR3aa: CASTIQGANQPQHF

v_gene: TRBV7-8
abundance: .
d_gene: .
j_gene: TRBJ1-3
CDR3nt: TGTGCCAGCAGCTTGGAGGGACGTAACTCTGGAAACACCATATATTTT
CDR3aa: CASSLEGRNSGNTIYF

v_gene: TRBV4-3
abundance: .
d_gene: TRBD2
j_gene: TRBJ2-7
CDR3nt: TGCGCCAGCAGCCAAGCAGCGGGGGGGGGCTACGAGCAGTACTTC
CDR3aa: CASSQAAGGGYEQYF

v_gene: TRBV4-2
abundance: once
d_gene: TRBD2
j_gene: TRBJ2-1
CDR3nt: TGTGCCAGCAGCCAAGACCCAAGCGGGGGGGCTTTTAATGAGCAGTTCTTC
CDR3aa: CASSQDPSGGAFNEQFF

v_gene: TRBV29-1
abundance: .
d_gene: TRBD1
j_gene: TRBJ2-1
CDR3nt: TGCAGCGTTGAAATGGACAGGGCAAACAATGAGCAGTTCTTC
CDR3aa: CSVEMDRANNEQFF

v_gene: TRBV9
abundance: .
d_gene: TRBD2
j_gene: TRBJ2-3
CDR3nt: TGTGCCAGCAGCGAGGGACTAGCGGGGGTTTCTAGCACAGATACGCAGTATTTT
CDR3aa: CASSEGLAGVSSTDTQYF

v_gene: TRBV6-5
abundance: once
d_gene: TRBD2
j_gene: TRBJ2-1
CDR3nt: TGTGCCAGCAGTACAGTAGCGGGGGGGCTCGGTGAGCAGTTCTTC
CDR3aa: CASSTVAGGLGEQFF

v_gene: TRBV29-1
abundance: .
d_gene: TRBD1
j_gene: TRBJ1-1
CDR3nt: TGCAGCGTTCGGGACAGGGCGGAGAGCACTGAAGCTTTCTTT
CDR3aa: CSVRDRAESTEAFF

v_gene: TRBV7-3
abundance: .
d_gene: TRBD1
j_gene: TRBJ2-1
CDR3nt: TGTGCCAGCAGCCCGACAGGGGCGAATGAGCAGTTCTTC
CDR3aa: CASSPTGANEQFF

v_gene: TRBV7-3
abundance: .
d_gene: TRBD1
j_gene: TRBJ2-2
CDR3nt: TGTGCCAGCAGCTTCGACAGGGGCACCGGGGAGCTGTTTTTT
CDR3aa: CASSFDRGTGELFF

v_gene: TRBV2
abundance: .
d_gene: .
j_gene: TRBJ1-4
CDR3nt: TGTGCCAGCAGTGATGGTATCTCGGGTGAAAAACTGTTTTTT
CDR3aa: CASSDGISGEKLFF

v_gene: TRBV7-2
abundance: .
d_gene: TRBD1
j_gene: TRBJ1-4
CDR3nt: TGTGCCAGCAGACTCGGGACAGGGCCCCCGGAAGCCTTGTTTTTT
CDR3aa: CASRLGTGPPEALFF

v_gene: TRBV6-5
abundance: .
d_gene: .
j_gene: TRBJ1-1
CDR3nt: TGTGCCAGCAGCTATACAGGGCGGACTGAAGCTTTCTTT
CDR3aa: CASSYTGRTEAFF

v_gene: TRBV4-1
abundance: .
d_gene: TRBD2
j_gene: TRBJ2-3
CDR3nt: TGCGCCAGCAGCCAAGATCAATTACTAGCGGGGGCCTCCGGGTCAGATACGCAGTATTTT
CDR3aa: CASSQDQLLAGASGSDTQYF

v_gene: TRBV29-1
abundance: .
d_gene: TRBD1
j_gene: TRBJ2-7
CDR3nt: TGCAGCGTTGAATCAGGGGGGACAGGGAGCGAGCAGTACTTC
CDR3aa: CSVESGGTGSEQYF

v_gene: TRBV7-2
abundance: .
d_gene: TRBD2
j_gene: TRBJ2-3
CDR3nt: TGTGCCAGCAGCTTCTCTAGCGGGGGAACAGATACGCAGTATTTT
CDR3aa: CASSFSSGGTDTQYF

v_gene: TRBV7-3
abundance: .
d_gene: .
j_gene: TRBJ2-3
CDR3nt: TGTGCCAGCAGCTCCCCAGGGCGAGATACGCAGTATTTT
CDR3aa: CASSSPGRDTQYF

v_gene: TRBV4-3
abundance: .
d_gene: TRBD1
j_gene: TRBJ1-2
CDR3nt: TGCGCCAGCAGCCAGGACAGGGGGCGGAATGGCTACACCTTC
CDR3aa: CASSQDRGRNGYTF

v_gene: TRBV5-6
abundance: .
d_gene: .
j_gene: TRBJ1-2
CDR3nt: TGTGCCAGCAGCGCTACGGACAGAGCTAACTATGGCTACACCTTC
CDR3aa: CASSATDRANYGYTF

v_gene: TRBV6-6
abundance: .
d_gene: TRBD1
j_gene: TRBJ1-4
CDR3nt: TGTGCCAGCGGCGACAGGGGTGAAAAACTGTTTTTT
CDR3aa: CASGDRGEKLFF

v_gene: TRBV19
abundance: .
d_gene: .
j_gene: TRBJ2-2
CDR3nt: TGTGCCAGTAGTAAAGGAGGGACAGCGAACACCGGGGAGCTGTTTTTT
CDR3aa: CASSKGGTANTGELFF

v_gene: TRBV29-1
abundance: .
d_gene: .
j_gene: TRBJ1-2
CDR3nt: TGCAGCTTCCGACAGGACCCCCCTCATGGCTACACCTTC
CDR3aa: CSFRQDPPHGYTF

v_gene: TRBV19
abundance: .
d_gene: .
j_gene: TRBJ1-1
CDR3nt: TGTGCCAGTAGTATCGGGGTCGACACTGAAGCTTTCTTT
CDR3aa: CASSIGVDTEAFF

v_gene: TRBV27
abundance: .
d_gene: .
j_gene: TRBJ2-7
CDR3nt: TGTGCCAGCAGTCGGACACCCTACGAGCAGTACTTC
CDR3aa: CASSRTPYEQYF

v_gene: TRBV10-3
abundance: .
d_gene: .
j_gene: TRBJ2-1
CDR3nt: TGTGCCATCAGTGAGCGGAGCAATCCTGGTGAGCAGTTCTTC
CDR3aa: CAISERSNPGEQFF

v_gene: TRBV21-1
abundance: .
d_gene: .
j_gene: TRBJ2-7
CDR3nt: TGTGCCAGCAGCAAGGACAGAATCTTGTACGAGCAGTACTTC
CDR3aa: CASSKDRILYEQYF

v_gene: TRBV4-3
abundance: .
d_gene: .
j_gene: TRBJ2-3
CDR3nt: TGCGCCAGCAGCCGAAGGGGGGGCCCGGATACGCAGTATTTT
CDR3aa: CASSRRGGPDTQYF

v_gene: TRBV9
abundance: .
d_gene: .
j_gene: TRBJ1-4
CDR3nt: TGTGCCAGCAGCGTAGCCGGATCTAGGAAGGAAAAACTGTTTTTT
CDR3aa: CASSVAGSRKEKLFF

v_gene: TRBV7-3
abundance: once
d_gene: .
j_gene: TRBJ1-2
CDR3nt: TGTGCCAGCAGCTTAACTCCGGCTAACTATGGCTACACCTTC
CDR3aa: CASSLTPANYGYTF

v_gene: TRBV4-1
abundance: .
d_gene: .
j_gene: TRBJ1-5
CDR3nt: TGCGCCAGCAGCCAAGATTCCGATCAGCCCCAGCATTTT
CDR3aa: CASSQDSDQPQHF

v_gene: TRBV7-9
abundance: .
d_gene: TRBD1
j_gene: TRBJ1-6
CDR3nt: TGTGCCAGCAGCCCAAAAGACAGGGCGGGCTCACCCCTCCACTTT
CDR3aa: CASSPKDRAGSPLHF

v_gene: TRBV11-2
abundance: .
d_gene: TRBD1
j_gene: TRBJ2-1
CDR3nt: TGTGCCAGCAGCTTAGACCACGGACAGGGAAGAGAGCAGTTCTTC
CDR3aa: CASSLDHGQGREQFF

v_gene: TRBV7-2
abundance: .
d_gene: .
j_gene: TRBJ1-2
CDR3nt: TGTGCCAGCAGCTCCGACAGCTTCACCCGCCTCCGCTATGGCTACACCTTC
CDR3aa: CASSSDSFTRLRYGYTF

v_gene: TRBV19
abundance: .
d_gene: .
j_gene: TRBJ1-4
CDR3nt: TGTGCCAGTAGTATTGGGCGTGGCGAAAAACTGTTTTTT
CDR3aa: CASSIGRGEKLFF

v_gene: TRBV25-1
abundance: .
d_gene: TRBD1
j_gene: TRBJ1-2
CDR3nt: TGTGCCAGCACCCCGAACCACAGGGGCGGGGGCTACACCTTC
CDR3aa: CASTPNHRGGGYTF

v_gene: TRBV5-4
abundance: once
d_gene: TRBD2
j_gene: TRBJ2-3
CDR3nt: TGTGCCAGCAGCTTCCCTGCGGGGGAGGGCACAGATACGCAGTATTTT
CDR3aa: CASSFPAGEGTDTQYF

v_gene: TRBV19
abundance: .
d_gene: .
j_gene: TRBJ1-5
CDR3nt: TGTGCCAGTAATCAACTGGGGCAGGGTAATCAGCCCCAGCATTTT
CDR3aa: CASNQLGQGNQPQHF

v_gene: TRBV6-4
abundance: few
d_gene: TRBD2
j_gene: TRBJ2-3
CDR3nt: TGTGCCAGCAGGGCCACTAGCGGGGGGGCAGATACGCAGTATTTT
CDR3aa: CASRATSGGADTQYF

v_gene: TRBV4-3
abundance: few
d_gene: TRBD1
j_gene: TRBJ1-1
CDR3nt: TGCGCCAGCAGCCCGCCTGGGACAGGGGAAGCTTTCTTT
CDR3aa: CASSPPGTGEAFF

v_gene: TRBV27
abundance: .
d_gene: .
j_gene: TRBJ1-4
CDR3nt: TGTGCCAGCAGTGCCCGGACAGCAACTAATGAAAAACTGTTTTTT
CDR3aa: CASSARTATNEKLFF

v_gene: TRBV11-3
abundance: .
d_gene: .
j_gene: TRBJ1-6
CDR3nt: TGTGCCAGCAGCTCAGGGGTCGGACCCAATTCACCCCTCCACTTT
CDR3aa: CASSSGVGPNSPLHF

v_gene: TRBV19
abundance: .
d_gene: TRBD1
j_gene: TRBJ2-7
CDR3nt: TGTGCCAGTAGTATACCCGGGACAGGCACCTACGAGCAGTACTTC
CDR3aa: CASSIPGTGTYEQYF

v_gene: TRBV10-3
abundance: .
d_gene: TRBD2
j_gene: TRBJ2-3
CDR3nt: TGTGCCATCAGTCTGGGACTAGCGGGGCAAGATACGCAGTATTTT
CDR3aa: CAISLGLAGQDTQYF

v_gene: TRBV9
abundance: .
d_gene: TRBD1
j_gene: TRBJ2-5
CDR3nt: TGTGCCAGCAGCGTAGGACAGGGCGGAGAGACCCAGTACTTC
CDR3aa: CASSVGQGGETQYF

v_gene: TRBV5-4
abundance: .
d_gene: .
j_gene: TRBJ2-2
CDR3nt: TGTGCCAGCAGCACCCCGGGCAGGGTCCTTGACGCCGGGGAGCTGTTTTTT
CDR3aa: CASSTPGRVLDAGELFF

v_gene: TRBV6-1
abundance: .
d_gene: .
j_gene: TRBJ2-5
CDR3nt: TGTGCCAGCAGCCACAGGGTTAATGGAGAGACCCAGTACTTC
CDR3aa: CASSHRVNGETQYF

v_gene: TRBV18
abundance: .
d_gene: .
j_gene: TRBJ2-5
CDR3nt: TGTGCCAGCTCACCCGGCAGCGGACAGCAAGAGACCCAGTACTTC
CDR3aa: CASSPGSGQQETQYF

v_gene: TRBV11-1
abundance: .
d_gene: TRBD2
j_gene: TRBJ2-7
CDR3nt: TGTGCCAGCAGCTCGGGCGGCGGGGGTCCAGGATACGAGCAGTACTTC
CDR3aa: CASSSGGGGPGYEQYF

v_gene: TRBV9
abundance: .
d_gene: TRBD1
j_gene: TRBJ1-5
CDR3nt: TGTGCCAGCAGCGCTGGGACAGGGAATCAGCCCCAGCATTTT
CDR3aa: CASSAGTGNQPQHF

v_gene: TRBV6-1
abundance: .
d_gene: TRBD1
j_gene: TRBJ2-2
CDR3nt: TGTGCCAGCAGTGAAGGGACAGGGGGTGGCGGGGAGCTGTTTTTT
CDR3aa: CASSEGTGGGGELFF

v_gene: TRBV7-6
abundance: .
d_gene: .
j_gene: TRBJ2-3
CDR3nt: TGTGCCAGCAGCTTACTACTCGACGGGCTGGGGCCAGATACGCAGTATTTT
CDR3aa: CASSLLLDGLGPDTQYF

v_gene: TRBV15
abundance: .
d_gene: .
j_gene: TRBJ2-5
CDR3nt: TGTGCCACCAGCAGATGGGGGCAGCTACAAGAGACCCAGTACTTC
CDR3aa: CATSRWGQLQETQYF

v_gene: TRBV18
abundance: .
d_gene: .
j_gene: TRBJ1-6
CDR3nt: TGTGCCAGCTCACCACCGGGGGGGAGCTCCTATAATTCACCCCTCCACTTT
CDR3aa: CASSPPGGSSYNSPLHF